This is a list of T cell receptor beta chains from one sample in a study of cytomegalovirus exposure and HLA in healthy donors. Only in-frame clones appear in the TCRdb table, and some are missing; sequencing was by immunoSEQ multiplex PCR. This sample's table reports roughly 190,000 clones. The sequencing input was PBMCs. The receptors originated from a woman aged 18 to 35 in good health and CMV-seropositive. The CDR3 runs from the conserved cysteine through the conserved F or W. A D gene is named only where the DNA matches it firmly.

d_call | j_call | v_call | cdr3_nt | cdr3_aa
. | TRBJ2-1 | TRBV7-2 | TGTGCCAGCAGCCAAAGGGGCGGGGTGGGAGGCTACAGTGGTGAGCAGTTCTTC | CASSQRGGVGGYSGEQFF
TRBD1 | TRBJ2-5 | TRBV28 | TGTGCCAGCAGTTCGGGACAGCAAGAGACCCAGTACTTC | CASSSGQQETQYF
TRBD2 | TRBJ2-2 | TRBV15 | TGTGCCACCGGGAGGGCGAGCACCGGGGAGCTGTTTTTT | CATGRASTGELFF
TRBD1 | TRBJ1-2 | TRBV6-6 | TGTGCCAGCAGGGGGACAGCCCAAAGCTACACCTTC | CASRGTAQSYTF
. | TRBJ1-2 | TRBV2 | TGTGCCAGCTTCTCGACAGCAAACTATGGCTACACCTTC | CASFSTANYGYTF
. | TRBJ2-2 | TRBV5-8 | TGTGCCAGCAGCTTGGCCCAGCGAACCGGGGAGCTGTTTTTT | CASSLAQRTGELFF
TRBD1 | TRBJ2-2 | TRBV5-1 | TGCGCCAGCAGCTCGCCGGGACAGCTTACCGGGGAGCTGTTTTTT | CASSSPGQLTGELFF
TRBD1 | TRBJ1-2 | TRBV2 | TGTGCCAGCACCCCGAGCGAAGGGGGCCGAGGCTACACCTTC | CASTPSEGGRGYTF
. | TRBJ2-5 | TRBV11-2 | TGTGCCAGCAGCTTAAGGCAGGGCGAGACCCAGTACTTC | CASSLRQGETQYF
TRBD2 | TRBJ2-1 | TRBV6-5 | TGTGCCAGTCTAGCGGGGGGAGACAATGAGCAGTTCTTC | CASLAGGDNEQFF
. | TRBJ1-4 | TRBV5-6 | TGTGCCAGCAGCTTGCGTGGAGTAAGGGGTTATGAAAAACTGTTTTTT | CASSLRGVRGYEKLFF
TRBD2 | TRBJ2-7 | TRBV5-1 | TGCGCCAGCAGCATCGGACTAGCGGGAACCTACGAGCAGTACTTC | CASSIGLAGTYEQYF
. | TRBJ1-1 | TRBV6-1 | TGTGCCAGCAGTGAAGCGAGCGACACTGAAGCTTTCTTT | CASSEASDTEAFF
. | TRBJ1-4 | TRBV4-1 | TGCGCCAGCAGCCAAGTACAGGGTGCTAATGAAAAACTGTTTTTT | CASSQVQGANEKLFF
. | TRBJ1-2 | TRBV4-3 | TGCGCCAGCAGCCAAGACGAGGGCTATGGCTACACCTTC | CASSQDEGYGYTF
TRBD1 | TRBJ2-1 | TRBV9 | TGTGCCAGCAGCGTCGGGACAGGGGGGTTCAATGAGCAGTTCTTC | CASSVGTGGFNEQFF
TRBD2 | TRBJ2-1 | TRBV5-1 | TGCGCCAGCAGGAAGCGGGGGGACTCCTACAATGAGCAGTTCTTC | CASRKRGDSYNEQFF
TRBD1 | TRBJ1-2 | TRBV5-1 | TGCGCCAGCAGCGGACAGGCTAACTATGGCTACACCTTC | CASSGQANYGYTF
TRBD1 | TRBJ1-4 | TRBV5-1 | TGCGCCAGCAGCTTGTTAGGGGGCGGTGAAAAACTGTTTTTT | CASSLLGGGEKLFF
TRBD1 | TRBJ1-2 | TRBV7-8 | TGTGCCAGCAGCTCTCTCCGGGACAGGAGGTCCTACTTC | CASSSLRDRRSYF
TRBD2 | TRBJ2-2 | TRBV4-1 | TGCGCCAGCAGCCAACTCTGGGGCCGGGTAGCGGGAGGTCTCACCGGGGAGCTGTTTTTT | CASSQLWGRVAGGLTGELFF
. | TRBJ1-1 | TRBV5-1 | TGCGCCAGCAGCTTGGTGCCGGGGAACACTGAAGCTTTCTTT | CASSLVPGNTEAFF
. | TRBJ1-5 | TRBV7-2 | TGTGCCAGCAGCTTAGTGCGAGGTGATAATCAGCCCCAGCATTTT | CASSLVRGDNQPQHF
TRBD2 | TRBJ2-2 | TRBV11-2 | TGTGCCAGCAGCTTCGCAGCGGGGGTACTTTTCGGGGAGCTGTTTTTT | CASSFAAGVLFGELFF